The 2 T cell receptor beta chains below all came from one sample that was sequenced in a study of vaccination and CD4 T cells after COVID-19. The Oncomine TCR Beta short-read assay was applied to DNA of cultured CD4+ T cells. TCRdb recomputed calls from the PCR reads with MiXCR, one row per CDR3 protein. The data show a few thousand distinct CDR3 sequences, over 65% seen once. For these receptors, no antigen is known. Stated treatment: 10-day PBMC culture with coronavirus spike peptide pools or control peptides (ViraFEST assay). What was sequenced was CD4+ T cells from blood, cultured in vitro. Receptor source: a human donor who had recovered from COVID-19.

This clonotype has more than one count but fewer than ten. The chain couples TRBV18 to TRBJ1-1, with 10 bases fitting TRBD1. The CDR3 loop spans 17 amino acids. After removal of 3 bases from V and 1 base from J, the junction contained 8 bases not matched to a gene. Germline-derived CDR1 and CDR2 are KGHSH and LQKENI. The CDR3: CASSPTTGGRGNTEAFF. The CDR3 nucleotides are TGTGCCAGCTCACCTACGACAGGGGGCAGAGGGAACACTGAAGCTTTCTTT. Full variable domain (remainder filled in from reference TRBV18 and TRBJ1-1): NAGVMQNPRHLVRRRGQEARLRCSPMKGHSHVYWYRQLPEEGLKFMVYLQKENIIDESGMPKERFSAEFPKEGPSILRIQQVVRGDSAAYFCASSPTTGGRGNTEAFFGQGTRLTVV.

V gene TRBV5-4 combines with J gene TRBJ1-1, with D tentatively TRBD1 (5 bases). The V end was cut by 1 base, the J end by 4 bases, with 14 bases between. The CDR3 extends over 15 amino acids. The V gene's germline CDR1 is SGHNT and CDR2 YYREEE (reference sequence). CDR3 residues: CASSLYGIGGTEAFF. CDR3 DNA: TGTGCCAGCAGCTTGTATGGGATCGGGGGCACTGAAGCTTTCTTT.